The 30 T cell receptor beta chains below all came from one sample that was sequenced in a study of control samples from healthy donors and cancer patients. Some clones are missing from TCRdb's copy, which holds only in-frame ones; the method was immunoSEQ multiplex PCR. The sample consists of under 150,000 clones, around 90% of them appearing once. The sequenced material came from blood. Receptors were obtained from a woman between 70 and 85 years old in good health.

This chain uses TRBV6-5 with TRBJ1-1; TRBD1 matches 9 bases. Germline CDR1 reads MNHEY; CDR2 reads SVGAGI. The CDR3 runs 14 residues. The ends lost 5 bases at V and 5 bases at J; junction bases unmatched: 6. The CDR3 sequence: CASSTTGGRTEAFF. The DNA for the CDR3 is TGTGCCAGCAGTACAACAGGGGGCAGGACTGAAGCTTTCTTT.

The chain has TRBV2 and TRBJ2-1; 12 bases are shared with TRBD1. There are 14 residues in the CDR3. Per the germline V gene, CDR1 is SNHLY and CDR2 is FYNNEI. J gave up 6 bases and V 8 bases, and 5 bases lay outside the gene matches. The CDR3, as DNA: TGTGCCAGCGGGGACAGGGGGCATCTCAATGAGCAGTTCTTC. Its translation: CASGDRGHLNEQFF.

The CDR3 nucleotides are TGCGCCAGCAGGACCCAGGCCCCTACTAGCGGGGGATACAATGAGCAGTTCTTC. It is translated as CASRTQAPTSGGYNEQFF. The V and J genes are TRBV10-2 and TRBJ2-1, with 11 nucleotides matching TRBD2. J was trimmed by 4 bases and V by 6 bases; bases with no gene match: 14. Germline V gene data show CDR1 as WSHSY and CDR2 as SAAADI. This CDR3 is 18 amino acids long.

The CDR3 coding sequence is TGTGCCAGCTCCGCGGATGGAAACACCATATATTTT. It specifies CASSADGNTIYF. This sequence joins TRBV10-3 and TRBJ1-3; D gene unclear. Germline V CDR1 and CDR2: ENHRY, SYGVKD. The CDR3 runs to 12 residues. Trimming pared 10 bases from V and 3 bases from J, leaving 10 bases between.

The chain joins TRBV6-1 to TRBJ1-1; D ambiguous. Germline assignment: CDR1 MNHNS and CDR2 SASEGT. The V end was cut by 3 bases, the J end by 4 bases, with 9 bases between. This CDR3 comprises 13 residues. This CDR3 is CASSDCGGTEAFF. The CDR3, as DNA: TGTGCCAGCAGTGATTGTGGTGGCACTGAAGCTTTCTTT.

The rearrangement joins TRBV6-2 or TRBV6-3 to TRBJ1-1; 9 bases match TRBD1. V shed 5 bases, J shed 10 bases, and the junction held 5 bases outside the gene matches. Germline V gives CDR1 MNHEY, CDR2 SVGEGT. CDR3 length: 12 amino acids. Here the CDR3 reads CASSAPDRGAFF. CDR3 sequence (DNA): TGTGCCAGCAGTGCCCCGGACAGGGGAGCTTTCTTT.

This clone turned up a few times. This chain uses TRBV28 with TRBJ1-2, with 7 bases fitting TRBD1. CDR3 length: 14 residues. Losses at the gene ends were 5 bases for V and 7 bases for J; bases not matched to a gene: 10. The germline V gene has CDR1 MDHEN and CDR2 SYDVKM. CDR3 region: CASSRQQGTGGYTF. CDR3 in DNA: TGTGCCAGCAGTCGCCAACAGGGGACGGGTGGCTACACCTTC.

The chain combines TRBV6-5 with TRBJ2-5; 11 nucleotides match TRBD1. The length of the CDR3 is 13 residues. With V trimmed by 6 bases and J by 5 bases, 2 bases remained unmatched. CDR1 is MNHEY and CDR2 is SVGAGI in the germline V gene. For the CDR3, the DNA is TGTGCCAGCAGACGGACAGGGGGCGAGACCCAGTACTTC. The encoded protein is CASRRTGGETQYF.

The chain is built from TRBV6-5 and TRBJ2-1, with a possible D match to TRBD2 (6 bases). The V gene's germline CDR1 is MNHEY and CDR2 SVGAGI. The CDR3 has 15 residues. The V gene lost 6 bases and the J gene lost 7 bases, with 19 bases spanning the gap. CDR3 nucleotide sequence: TGTGCCAGCAGCGACCTTAGCGGCAGGGCTAATGAGCAGTTCTTC. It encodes CASSDLSGRANEQFF.

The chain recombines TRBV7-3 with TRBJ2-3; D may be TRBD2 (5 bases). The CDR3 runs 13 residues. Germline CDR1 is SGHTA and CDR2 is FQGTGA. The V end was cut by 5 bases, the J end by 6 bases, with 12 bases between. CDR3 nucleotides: TGTGCCAGCAGCGCCAGGTGGGAGGATACGCAGTATTTT. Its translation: CASSARWEDTQYF.

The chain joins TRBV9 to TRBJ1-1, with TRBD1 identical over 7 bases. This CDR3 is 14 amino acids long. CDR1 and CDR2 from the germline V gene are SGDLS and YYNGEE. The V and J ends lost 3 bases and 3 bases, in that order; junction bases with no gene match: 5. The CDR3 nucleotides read TGTGCCAGCAGCGGGAGGGGGCGGGACACTGAAGCTTTCTTT. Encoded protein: CASSGRGRDTEAFF.

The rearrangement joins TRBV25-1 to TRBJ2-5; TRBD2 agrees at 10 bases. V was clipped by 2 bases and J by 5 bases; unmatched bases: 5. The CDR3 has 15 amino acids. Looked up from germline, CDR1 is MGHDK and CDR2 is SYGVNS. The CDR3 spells CASSESGGAFETQYF. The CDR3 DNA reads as TGTGCCAGCAGTGAAAGCGGGGGGGCCTTTGAGACCCAGTACTTC. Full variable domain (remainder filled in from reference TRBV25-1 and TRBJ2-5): EADIYQTPRYLVIGTGKKITLECSQTMGHDKMYWYQQDPGMELHLIHYSYGVNSTEKGDLSSESTVSRIRTEHFPLTLESARPSHTSQYLCASSESGGAFETQYFGPGTRLLVL.

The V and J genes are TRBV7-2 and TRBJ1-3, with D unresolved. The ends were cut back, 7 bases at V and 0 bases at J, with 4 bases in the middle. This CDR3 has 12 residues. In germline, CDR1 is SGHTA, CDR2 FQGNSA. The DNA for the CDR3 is TGTGCCAGCACCGACTCTGGAAACACCATATATTTT. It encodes CASTDSGNTIYF.

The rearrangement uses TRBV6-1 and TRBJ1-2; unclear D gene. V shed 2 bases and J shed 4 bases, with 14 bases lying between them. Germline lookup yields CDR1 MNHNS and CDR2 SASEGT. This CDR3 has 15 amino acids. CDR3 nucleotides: TGTGCCAGCAGTGAATCAGGCAGGCGGCTCTATGGCTACACCTTC. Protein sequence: CASSESGRRLYGYTF.

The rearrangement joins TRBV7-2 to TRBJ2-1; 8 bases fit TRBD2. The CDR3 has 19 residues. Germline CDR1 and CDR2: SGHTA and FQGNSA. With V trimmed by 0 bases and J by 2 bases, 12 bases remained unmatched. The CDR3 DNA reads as TGTGCCAGCAGCTTAGCCGGCGGGCGCGGGGGGTTACCCTACAATGAGCAGTTCTTC. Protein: CASSLAGGRGGLPYNEQFF. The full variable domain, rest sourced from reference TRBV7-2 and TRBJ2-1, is GAGVSQSPSNKVTEKGKDVELRCDPISGHTALYWYRQSLGQGLEFLIYFQGNSAPDKSGLPSDRFSAERTGGSVSTLTIQRTQQEDSAVYLCASSLAGGRGGLPYNEQFFGPGTRLTVL.

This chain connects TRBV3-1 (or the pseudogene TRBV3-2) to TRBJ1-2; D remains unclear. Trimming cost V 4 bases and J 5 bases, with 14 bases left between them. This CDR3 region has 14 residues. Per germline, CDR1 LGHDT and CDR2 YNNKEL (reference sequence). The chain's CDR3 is CASSPLGVGYGYTF. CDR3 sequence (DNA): TGTGCCAGCAGCCCGCTAGGTGTGGGATATGGCTACACCTTC.

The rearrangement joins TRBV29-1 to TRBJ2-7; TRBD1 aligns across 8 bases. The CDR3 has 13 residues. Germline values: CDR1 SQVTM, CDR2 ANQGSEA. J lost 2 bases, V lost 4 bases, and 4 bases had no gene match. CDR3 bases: TGCAGCGTTGCGGGACAGGTTCCCTACGAGCAGTACTTC. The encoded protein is CSVAGQVPYEQYF.

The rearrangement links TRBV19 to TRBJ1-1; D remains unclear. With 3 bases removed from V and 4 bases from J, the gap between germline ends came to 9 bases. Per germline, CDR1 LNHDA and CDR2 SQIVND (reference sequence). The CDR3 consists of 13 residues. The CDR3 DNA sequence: TGTGCCAGTAGTATGAAACCCTCCACTGAAGCTTTCTTT. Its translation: CASSMKPSTEAFF.

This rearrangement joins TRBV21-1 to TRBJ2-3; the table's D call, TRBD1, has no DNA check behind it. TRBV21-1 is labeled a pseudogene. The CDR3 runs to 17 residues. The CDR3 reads CASSKISSSQGTDTQYF. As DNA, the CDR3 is TGTGCCAGCAGCAAAATCTCAAGCAGCCAGGGGACAGATACGCAGTATTTT.

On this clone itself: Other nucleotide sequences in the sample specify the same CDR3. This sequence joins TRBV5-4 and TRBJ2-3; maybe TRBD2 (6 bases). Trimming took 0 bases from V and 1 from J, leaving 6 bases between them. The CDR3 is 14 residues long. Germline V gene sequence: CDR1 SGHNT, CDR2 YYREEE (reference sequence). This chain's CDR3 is CASSLGGGTDTQYF. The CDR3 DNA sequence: TGTGCCAGCAGCTTGGGGGGGGGCACAGATACGCAGTATTTT.

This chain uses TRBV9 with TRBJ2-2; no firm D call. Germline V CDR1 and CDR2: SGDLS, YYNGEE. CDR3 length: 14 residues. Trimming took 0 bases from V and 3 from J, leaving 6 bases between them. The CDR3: CASSVGRDTGELFF. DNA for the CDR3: TGTGCCAGCAGCGTAGGAAGAGACACCGGGGAGCTGTTTTTT.

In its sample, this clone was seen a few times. This CDR3 reads CAIRGETNYGYTF. The CDR3 DNA follows: TGTGCCATCAGGGGAGAGACTAACTATGGCTACACCTTC. The chain is built from TRBV10-3 and TRBJ1-2; D is undetermined. Trimming left V 6 bases short and J 0 bases short, with 8 bases between. CDR1 ENHRY and CDR2 SYGVKD come from the germline V gene. The CDR3 is 13 amino acids.

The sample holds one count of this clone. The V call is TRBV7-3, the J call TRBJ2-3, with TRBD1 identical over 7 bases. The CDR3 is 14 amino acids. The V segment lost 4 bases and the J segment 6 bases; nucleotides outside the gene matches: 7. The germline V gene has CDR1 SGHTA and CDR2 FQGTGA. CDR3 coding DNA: TGTGCCAGCAGCTCCGGGACAGTTGGGGATACGCAGTATTTT. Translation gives CASSSGTVGDTQYF.

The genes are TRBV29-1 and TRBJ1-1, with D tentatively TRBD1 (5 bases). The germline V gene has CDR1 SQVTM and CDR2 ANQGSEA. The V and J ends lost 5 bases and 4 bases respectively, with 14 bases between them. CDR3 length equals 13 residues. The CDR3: CSVRGRVGTEAFF. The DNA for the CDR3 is TGCAGCGTTCGGGGGAGGGTGGGCACTGAAGCTTTCTTT.

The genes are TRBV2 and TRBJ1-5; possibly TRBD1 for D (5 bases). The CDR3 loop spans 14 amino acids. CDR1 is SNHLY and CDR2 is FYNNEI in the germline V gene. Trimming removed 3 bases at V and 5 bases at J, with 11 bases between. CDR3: CASSDRVRDQPQHF. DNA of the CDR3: TGTGCCAGCAGTGACAGGGTTCGCGATCAGCCCCAGCATTTT.

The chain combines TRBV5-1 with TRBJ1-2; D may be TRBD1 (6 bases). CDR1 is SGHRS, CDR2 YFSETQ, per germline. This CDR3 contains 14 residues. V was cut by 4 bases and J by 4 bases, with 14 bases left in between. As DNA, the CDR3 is TGCGCCAGCAGCCACCCTAGAGGGGGCTATGGCTACACCTTC. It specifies CASSHPRGGYGYTF. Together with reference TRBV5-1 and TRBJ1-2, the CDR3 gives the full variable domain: KAGVTQTPRYLIKTRGQQVTLSCSPISGHRSVSWYQQTPGQGLQFLFEYFSETQRNKGNFPGRFSGRQFSNSRSEMNVSTLELGDSALYLCASSHPRGGYGYTFGSGTRLTVV.

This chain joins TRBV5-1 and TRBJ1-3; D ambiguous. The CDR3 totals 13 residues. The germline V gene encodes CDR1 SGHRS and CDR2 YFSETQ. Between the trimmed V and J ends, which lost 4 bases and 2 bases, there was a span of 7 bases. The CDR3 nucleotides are TGCGCCAGCAGCCCCCGCCCTGGAAACACCATATATTTT. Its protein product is CASSPRPGNTIYF.

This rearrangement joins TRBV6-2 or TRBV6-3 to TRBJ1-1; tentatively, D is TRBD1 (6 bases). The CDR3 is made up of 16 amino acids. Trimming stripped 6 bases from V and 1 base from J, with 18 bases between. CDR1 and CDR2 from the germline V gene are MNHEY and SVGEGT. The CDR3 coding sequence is TGTGCCAGCAGCCACGCCTCGACAGGCGGGAACACTGAAGCTTTCTTT. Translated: CASSHASTGGNTEAFF.

Written as DNA, the CDR3 is TGTGCCAGCAGCGGGATATCGGGTCAGCCCCAGCATTTT. Its protein product is CASSGISGQPQHF. The chain links TRBV27 to TRBJ1-5; D uncertain. This CDR3 contains 13 residues. Deletions cut 6 bases from V and 6 bases from J, with 12 bases between. In germline, CDR1 is MNHEY, CDR2 SMNVEV (reference sequence).

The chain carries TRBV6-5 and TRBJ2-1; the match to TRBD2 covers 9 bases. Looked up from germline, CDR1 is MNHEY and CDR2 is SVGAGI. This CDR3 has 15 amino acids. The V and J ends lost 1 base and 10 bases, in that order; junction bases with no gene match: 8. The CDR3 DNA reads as TGTGCCAGCAGTTACTATGGCGGGGGGGCCGGGGAGCAGTTCTTC. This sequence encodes CASSYYGGGAGEQFF.